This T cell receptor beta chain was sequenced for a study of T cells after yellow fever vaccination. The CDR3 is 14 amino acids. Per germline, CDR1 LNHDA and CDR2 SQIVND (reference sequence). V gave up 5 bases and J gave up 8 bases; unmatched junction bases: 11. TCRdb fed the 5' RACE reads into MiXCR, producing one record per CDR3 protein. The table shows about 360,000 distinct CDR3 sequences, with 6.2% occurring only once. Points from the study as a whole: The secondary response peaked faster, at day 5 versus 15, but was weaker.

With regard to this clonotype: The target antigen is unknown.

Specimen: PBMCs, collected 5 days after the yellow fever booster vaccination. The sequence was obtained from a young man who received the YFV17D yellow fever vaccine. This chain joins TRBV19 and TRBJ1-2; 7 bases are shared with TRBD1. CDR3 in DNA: TGTGCCAGTAGTTCGGACAGGATCGAAGGAGGCTACACCTTC. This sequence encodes CASSSDRIEGGYTF.